One sample yielded the 18 T cell receptor beta chains listed below, sequenced in a study of regulatory T cells in long-lasting Graves disease. Arm-PCR of CDR3 regions and iRepertoire HTBI primers were used to build TCR beta libraries. TCRdb recomputed calls from the multiplex PCR reads with MiXCR, one row per CDR3 protein. The sample comprises over 350,000 distinct CDR3 sequences, roughly 15% of which are singletons, and 17% rests with the top ten. Time point specified: newly diagnosed GD, antithyroid drugs for less than 3 months. The TCR library used RNA extracted from PBMCs. In addition, the sample was reused for a study of T cells in Graves' hyperthyroidism and ophthalmopathy.

This sample comprised peripheral blood mononuclear cells (PBMCs), obtained at new diagnosis, from a patient treated with antithyroid drugs. These receptors all stem from a woman aged 45-59 years with Graves disease.

This clonotype occurred many times. The V call is TRBV29-1, the J call TRBJ2-7; D is undetermined. Germline V lookup: CDR1 SQVTM, CDR2 ANQGSEA. This CDR3 comprises 11 residues. The CDR3 DNA reads as TGCAGTATACAGCAAACCTACGAGCAGTACTTC. It is translated as CSIQQTYEQYF.

The rearrangement joins TRBV14 to TRBJ2-1; D is perhaps TRBD2 (6 bases). V was clipped by 4 bases and J by 5 bases, with 9 bases between them. This CDR3 has 13 amino acids. Germline V CDR1 and CDR2: SGHDN, FVKESK. The CDR3, as DNA: TGTGCCAGCAGCCGCGGAGGGAACAATGAGCAGTTCTTC. Protein: CASSRGGNNEQFF.

This clonotype was seen a few times. The gene calls are TRBV6-1 and TRBJ2-4, with D hard to call. The CDR3 spans 13 residues. Looked up from germline, CDR1 is MNHNS and CDR2 is SASEGT. Trimming took off 3 bases at V and 8 bases at J, with 11 bases between the two ends. CDR3 in amino acids: CASSDLGQDIQYF. The CDR3 DNA reads TGTGCCAGCAGTGACCTGGGTCAGGACATTCAGTACTTC.

The chain joins TRBV19 to TRBJ2-7; 9 bases map to TRBD2. The CDR3 length is 15 residues. From germline, CDR1 is LNHDA and CDR2 SQIVND (reference sequence). V lost 3 bases and J lost 5; bases outside the gene matches: 8. The CDR3 DNA reads as TGTGCCAGTAGTATGGGGCTAGCGGGAAATGACGAGCAGTACTTC. This sequence encodes CASSMGLAGNDEQYF. Complete variable domain (other parts from reference TRBV19 and TRBJ2-7): DGGITQSPKYLFRKEGQNVTLSCEQNLNHDAMYWYRQDPGQGLRLIYYSQIVNDFQKGDIAEGYSVSREKKESFPLTVTSAQKNPTAFYLCASSMGLAGNDEQYFGPGTRLTVT.

Points on this clonotype: This may arise from a read error, as a much more abundant clone is one base away. J is TRBJ2-7 and V is TRBV30, with 11 nucleotides matching TRBD2. Germline loops: CDR1 GTSNPN, CDR2 SVGIG (reference sequence). The junction had 9 bases not matched to a gene; V was cut back by 3 bases and J by 8 bases. This CDR3 is 14 amino acids long. The CDR3 region has the DNA TGTGCCTGGAGGGTACTTACTAGCGGGAGACAGCAGTACTTC. It yields the protein CAWRVLTSGRQQYF.

This rearrangement joins TRBV4-1 to TRBJ2-7, with 8 bases identical to TRBD1. The CDR3 totals 17 residues. Germline assignment: CDR1 MGHRA and CDR2 YSYEKL. The V segment lost 4 bases and the J segment 4 bases; nucleotides outside the gene matches: 15. CDR3 coding DNA: TGCGCCAGCAGCCGAGAACTCGGACAGGGTCTAGGATACGAGCAGTACTTC. This translates into CASSRELGQGLGYEQYF.

This rearrangement joins TRBV6-1 to TRBJ2-7, with D possibly TRBD1 on 5 matching bases. There are 13 residues in the CDR3. The V end was cut by 7 bases, the J end by 5 bases, with 15 bases between. The germline V gene encodes CDR1 MNHNS and CDR2 SASEGT. CDR3 sequence (DNA): TGTGCCAGCAAGTTTCAGGGTGGCAACGAGCAGTACTTC. This codes for CASKFQGGNEQYF.

The genes are TRBV7-9 and TRBJ2-1, with TRBD2 identical over 8 bases. Trimming cost V 4 bases and J 0 bases; bases outside gene matches: 20. CDR1 and CDR2 (germline): SEHNR, FQNEAQ (reference sequence). This CDR3 comprises 21 residues. The CDR3 here is CASSSGFAGGPAPTSYNEQFF. CDR3 sequence (DNA): TGTGCCAGCAGCTCGGGCTTCGCGGGAGGTCCAGCCCCGACCTCCTACAATGAGCAGTTCTTC.

The chain joins TRBV5-5 to TRBJ1-5, with no clear D. Germline lookup yields CDR1 SGHKS and CDR2 YYEKEE (reference sequence). CDR3 length: 13 amino acids. V lost 0 bases and J 6 bases, leaving 7 bases between the germline ends. The CDR3 reads CASSLGTGQPQHF. The CDR3, as DNA: TGTGCCAGCAGCTTGGGCACGGGTCAGCCCCAGCATTTT. Using reference TRBV5-5 and TRBJ1-5 for the parts outside the CDR3, the full variable domain is DAGVTQSPTHLIKTRGQQVTLRCSPISGHKSVSWYQQVLGQGPQFIFQYYEKEERGRGNFPDRFSARQFPNYSSELNVNALLLGDSALYLCASSLGTGQPQHFGDGTRLSIL.

This clonotype was recorded many times. The chain couples TRBV4-1 to TRBJ1-5; D not resolved. Germline V gene data show CDR1 as MGHRA and CDR2 as YSYEKL. The ends were cut back, 0 bases at V and 8 bases at J, with 11 bases in the middle. This CDR3 comprises 14 residues. The DNA for the CDR3 is TGCGCCAGCAGCCAAGAAGGATTAGGTAAGCCCCAGCATTTT. It codes for CASSQEGLGKPQHF.

This clonotype was seen at least ten times. CDR3 DNA sequence: TGTGCCAGCAGCTGGGGGCGGGGACAGGGAGTCTACGAGCAGTACTTC. This sequence encodes CASSWGRGQGVYEQYF. The chain employs TRBV5-8 and TRBJ2-7; 9 bases map to TRBD1. CDR1 SGHTS and CDR2 YDEGEE come from the germline V gene. The CDR3 length is 16 residues. Losses at the gene ends were 3 bases for V and 3 bases for J; bases not matched to a gene: 10.

This chain joins TRBV10-3 and TRBJ2-7; TRBD2 aligns across 10 bases. The V gene's germline CDR1 is ENHRY and CDR2 SYGVKD. This CDR3 comprises 15 residues. V was clipped by 4 bases and J by 2 bases; unmatched bases: 5. CDR3 nucleotides: TGTGCCATCAGTGGCGGAGCGGGAGGGGCCTACGAGCAGTACTTC. Translating gives CAISGGAGGAYEQYF.

Comments on this clonotype: Germline and junction disagree at one end, which may indicate a read error. The chain uses TRBV7-2 and TRBJ2-1; 9 bases match TRBD2. Germline V lookup: CDR1 SGHTA, CDR2 FQGNSA. The CDR3 runs to 15 residues. The CDR3 sequence is CASSPGTSSDNGQFF. The CDR3 nucleotides read TGTGCCAGCAGCCCCGGGACTAGCTCCGACAATGGGCAGTTCTTC.

This sequence joins TRBV30 and TRBJ1-1; 11 bases map to TRBD1. Germline V lookup: CDR1 GTSNPN, CDR2 SVGIG (reference sequence). Trimming removed 4 bases from V and 4 bases from J; junction bases left unmatched: 2. The CDR3 is 13 residues long. The CDR3 loop reads CAWMGQGGTEAFF. CDR3 DNA sequence: TGTGCCTGGATGGGACAGGGGGGCACTGAAGCTTTCTTT.

This clonotype has a count of ten or more. The rearrangement joins TRBV5-1 to TRBJ2-1; D is uncertain. The CDR3 is made up of 14 amino acids. From germline, CDR1 is SGHRS and CDR2 YFSETQ. The V and J ends lost 0 bases and 4 bases respectively, with 8 bases between them. The chain's CDR3 is CASSLAEVYNEQFF. In DNA, the CDR3 is TGCGCCAGCAGCTTGGCAGAGGTTTACAATGAGCAGTTCTTC.

This clonotype was recorded at least ten times. This chain links TRBV7-2 with TRBJ1-5; TRBD1 aligns across 8 bases. V was clipped by 5 bases and J by 1 base; unmatched bases: 7. The CDR3 loop spans 16 amino acids. The germline CDR1 and CDR2 sequences are SGHTA and FQGNSA. CDR3 DNA sequence: TGTGCCAGCAGCCCCCGGACAGGGAAAAGCAATCAGCCCCAGCATTTT. As protein: CASSPRTGKSNQPQHF.

Points on this clonotype: The junction departs from the called germline gene at one end, perhaps through a read error. This chain connects TRBV28 to TRBJ1-1; D is undetermined. The CDR3 contains 17 residues. Germline V lookup: CDR1 MDHEN, CDR2 SYDVKM. The CDR3 DNA reads TGTACCAGCAGTTTAGGTGACGTGAGAGGGTCGAACACTGAAGCTTTCTTT. Translated: CTSSLGDVRGSNTEAFF.

About this clonotype: Since a far larger clone is one base different, this is likely a read error. The chain combines TRBV7-3 with TRBJ2-7; D possibly matches TRBD1 or TRBD2 (6 bases each). V gave up 6 bases and J gave up 7 bases, with 22 bases separating them. This CDR3 has 15 amino acids. CDR1 SGHTA and CDR2 FQGTGA come from the germline V gene. CDR3 residues: CASSPRGRQYNEQYF. The CDR3 DNA is TGTGCCAGCAGTCCGAGGGGGAGGCAGTACAATGAGCAGTACTTC.